This T cell receptor (beta chain) was identified in a study of shared clonotypes between healthy human individuals. Study-wide findings and caveats: Clonotypes that were shared across a handful of donors made up approximately 5.1% of naive CD4 clonotypes.

Concerning this clone itself: What it binds is unknown.

Across several immunoSEQ plates, the genomic DNA of each subset was split evenly. Some clones are missing from TCRdb's copy, which holds only in-frame ones; the method was immunoSEQ multiplex PCR. The sample holds roughly 2.4 million clones, around 95% seen once. Adult Caucasians living in Nashville, Tennessee made up all of the donors. Specimen: naive CD4+ T cells sorted from blood. Subset given: CD45RA+ positively selected. This sequence originates from a man aged 18 to 30 in good health.

The CDR3, as DNA: TGTGCCATCAGTGAGTCGATAGCCATCTCTGGAAACACCATATATTTT. Protein product: CAISESIAISGNTIYF. This sequence joins TRBV10-3 and TRBJ1-3; D gene unclear. Germline CDR1 and CDR2: ENHRY and SYGVKD. The CDR3 is made up of 16 amino acids. The V end lost 0 bases, the J end lost 0 bases, and 9 bases lay between the germline ends.